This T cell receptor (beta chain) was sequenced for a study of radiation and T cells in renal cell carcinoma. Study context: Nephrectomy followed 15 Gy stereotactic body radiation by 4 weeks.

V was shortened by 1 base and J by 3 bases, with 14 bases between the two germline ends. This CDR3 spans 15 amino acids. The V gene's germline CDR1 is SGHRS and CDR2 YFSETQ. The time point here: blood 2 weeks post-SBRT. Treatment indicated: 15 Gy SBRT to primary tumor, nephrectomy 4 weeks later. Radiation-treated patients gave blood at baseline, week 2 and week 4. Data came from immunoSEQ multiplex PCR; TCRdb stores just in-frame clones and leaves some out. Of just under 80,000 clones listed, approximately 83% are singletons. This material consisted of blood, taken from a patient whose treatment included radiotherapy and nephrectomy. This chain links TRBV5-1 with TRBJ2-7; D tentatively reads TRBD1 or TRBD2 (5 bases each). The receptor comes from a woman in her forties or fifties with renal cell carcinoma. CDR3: CASSLRQGGGYEQYF. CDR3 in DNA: TGCGCCAGCAGCTTGAGGCAGGGTGGAGGCTACGAGCAGTACTTC.